Listed below are T cell receptor beta chains from one sample, sequenced in a study of T-cell reconstitution after alpha-beta-depleted transplantation in children. TCRdb reprocessed the PCR reads via MiXCR and lists one record per CDR3 protein. The sample shows 150,000 to 200,000 distinct CDR3 sequences, approximately 12% of them seen only once. The input for sequencing was PBMCs, taken before TCRalphabeta/CD19-depleted stem cell transplant. Source of these receptors: a boy aged 2 to 10 with acute myeloid leukemia, due to receive a stem cell transplant. The CDR3 runs from the conserved cysteine through the conserved F or W.

cdr3_length v_call cdr3_aa
15 TRBV12-3/TRBV12-4 CASRLRGAGTDTQYF
12 TRBV12-3/TRBV12-4 CASTSGFKPQHF
15 TRBV6-1 CASSENARGLYEQYF
14 TRBV5-1 CASRFSGSYNEQFF
16 TRBV9 CASSVGTSSGANVLTF
14 TRBV15 CATSRDRAGETQYF
17 TRBV5-6 CASSSRGLAVRYNEQFF
14 TRBV5-5 CASSPQTGTYEQYF
18 TRBV11-2 CASSLDVTSGARDNEQFF
16 TRBV20-1 CSARGGSGSGDNEQFF
14 TRBV6-4 CASSDRDSANEQFF
20 TRBV20-1 CSARGLAGGKDIIFYNEQFF
14 TRBV6-1 CASRWGQGSDTQYF
14 TRBV4-1 CASSQLGDTDTQYF
13 TRBV20-1 CSARVKASYEQYF
15 TRBV4-1 CASSPPVSGANVLTF
14 TRBV28 CASTGGLAADTQYF
13 TRBV7-3 CASSLTAGGGYTF
14 TRBV12-3/TRBV12-4 CASSVQGTGNTIYF
18 TRBV7-2 CASSFPYRFGPSYNEQFF
14 TRBV3-1 CASSQVQGGSEAFF
16 TRBV5-1 CASSFKGQISGNEQFF
16 TRBV7-9 CASSISSGTSTDTQYF
15 TRBV5-1 CASSFTGLGANVLTF
12 TRBV27 CASSLIGDEQYF
15 TRBV11-2 CASSLTWGGTDTQYF
14 TRBV5-4 CASSSTSANTEAFF
14 TRBV5-1 CASSLGGQYYEQYF
13 TRBV20-1 CSARGTKNQPQHF
12 TRBV27 CASSLIGDEQFF
15 TRBV20-1 CSASGASGSADTQYF